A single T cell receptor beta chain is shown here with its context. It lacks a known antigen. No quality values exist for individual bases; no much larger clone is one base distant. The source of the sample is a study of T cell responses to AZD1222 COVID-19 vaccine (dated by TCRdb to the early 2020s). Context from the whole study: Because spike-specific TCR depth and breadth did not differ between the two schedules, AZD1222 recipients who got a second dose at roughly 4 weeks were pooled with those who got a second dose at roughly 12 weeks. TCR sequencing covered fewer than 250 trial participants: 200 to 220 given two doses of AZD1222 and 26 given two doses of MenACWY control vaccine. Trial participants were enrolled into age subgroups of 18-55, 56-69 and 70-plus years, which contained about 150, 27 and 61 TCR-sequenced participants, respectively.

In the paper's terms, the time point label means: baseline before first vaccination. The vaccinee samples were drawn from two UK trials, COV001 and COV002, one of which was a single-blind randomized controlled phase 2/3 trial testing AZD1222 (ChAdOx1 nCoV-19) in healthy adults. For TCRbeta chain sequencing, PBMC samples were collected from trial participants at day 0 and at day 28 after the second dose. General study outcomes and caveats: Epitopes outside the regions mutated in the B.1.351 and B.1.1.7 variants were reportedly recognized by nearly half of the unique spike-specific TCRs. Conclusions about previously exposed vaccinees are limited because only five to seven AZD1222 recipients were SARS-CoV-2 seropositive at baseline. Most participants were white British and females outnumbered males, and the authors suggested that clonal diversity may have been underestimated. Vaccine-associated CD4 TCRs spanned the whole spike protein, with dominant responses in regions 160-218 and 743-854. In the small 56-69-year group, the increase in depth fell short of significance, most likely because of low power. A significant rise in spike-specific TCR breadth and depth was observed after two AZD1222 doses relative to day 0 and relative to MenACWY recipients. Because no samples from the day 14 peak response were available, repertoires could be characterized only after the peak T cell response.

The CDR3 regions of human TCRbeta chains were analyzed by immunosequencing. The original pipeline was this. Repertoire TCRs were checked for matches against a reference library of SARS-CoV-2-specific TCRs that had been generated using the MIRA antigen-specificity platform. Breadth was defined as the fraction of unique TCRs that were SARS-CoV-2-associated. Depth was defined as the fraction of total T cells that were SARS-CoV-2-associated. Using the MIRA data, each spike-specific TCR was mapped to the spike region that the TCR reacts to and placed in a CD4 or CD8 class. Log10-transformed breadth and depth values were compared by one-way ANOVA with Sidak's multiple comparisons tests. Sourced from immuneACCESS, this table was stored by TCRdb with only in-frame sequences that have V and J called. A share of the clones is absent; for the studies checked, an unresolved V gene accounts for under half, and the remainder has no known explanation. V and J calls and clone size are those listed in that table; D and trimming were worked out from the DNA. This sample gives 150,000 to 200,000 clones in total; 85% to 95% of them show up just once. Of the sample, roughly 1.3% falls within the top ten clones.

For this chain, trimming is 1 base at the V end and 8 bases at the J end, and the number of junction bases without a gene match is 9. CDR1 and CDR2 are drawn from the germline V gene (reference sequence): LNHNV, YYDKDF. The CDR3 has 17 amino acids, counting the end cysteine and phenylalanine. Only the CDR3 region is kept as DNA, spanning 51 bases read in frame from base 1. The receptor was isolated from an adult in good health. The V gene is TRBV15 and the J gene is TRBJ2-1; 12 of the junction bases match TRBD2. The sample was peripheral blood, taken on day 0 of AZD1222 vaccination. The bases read TGTGCCACCAGCAGAGGGACTAGCGGGAAGGGTGTACATGAGCAGTTCTTC. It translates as CATSRGTSGKGVHEQFF. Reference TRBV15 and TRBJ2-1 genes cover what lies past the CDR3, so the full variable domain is DAMVIQNPRYQVTQFGKPVTLSCSQTLNHNVMYWYQQKSSQAPKLLFHYYDKDFNNEADTPDNFQSRRPNTSFCFLDIRSPGLGDTAMYLCATSRGTSGKGVHEQFFGPGTRLTVL.